This T cell receptor (beta chain) was identified during a study of shared clonotypes between healthy human individuals. Study in general: CD4 naive and CD4 memory each took three plates per donor, while CD8 naive took two and CD8 memory one. Study outcomes and limitations: Represented diversity (both genetic and exposure-history) was limited by the small number of donors. Among donors, clonotype sharing was expected to be affected by sequencing depth.

Only in-frame clones appear in the TCRdb table, and some are missing; sequencing was by immunoSEQ multiplex PCR. The sample includes roughly 2 million clones, roughly 94% of them seen just once. Germline V gene data show CDR1 as SGHNT and CDR2 as YYREEE (reference sequence). The CDR3 is 14 amino acids. Trimming cost V 4 bases and J 6 bases; bases outside gene matches: 9. Concerning this clone itself: Its antigen remains unknown.

This TCR was sampled from a young man in good health. The rearrangement links TRBV5-4 to TRBJ2-7, with 8 bases that match TRBD2. The sample comprised naive CD4+ T cells sorted from blood. As to subset: CD45RA+ positively selected. DNA for the CDR3: TGTGCCAGCAGCGAGCGGGAGTTACGGTCCGAGCAGTACTTC. It yields the protein CASSERELRSEQYF.